Shown below are 26 T cell receptor beta chains from a single sample sequenced in a study of CD8 T cells in Susac syndrome. RNA was extracted with the RNeasy kit, and a quantity of roughly 0.5 to 1 ug was reverse transcribed using random hexamers. One entry per CDR3 protein results from TCRdb running MiXCR on the immunoSEQ multiplex PCR reads. There are about 81,000 distinct CDR3 sequences in the sample; 85% to 95% occur only once, and under 1% lies in the top ten. Sequences were obtained from CD8+ T cells from PBMCs. The receptors come from a human donor with Susac syndrome.

The chain uses TRBV4-3 and TRBJ2-1, with D unclear. The CDR3 covers 13 residues. V was pared by 1 base and J by 4 bases, with 5 bases between. Germline V gives CDR1 LGHNA, CDR2 YSLEER. The CDR3 DNA follows: TGCGCCAGCAGCCAAGCTAGGTACAATGAGCAGTTCTTC. It codes for CASSQARYNEQFF.

The genes are TRBV4-3 and TRBJ2-7, with D possibly matching TRBD2 (6 bases). Trimming pared 4 bases from V and 5 bases from J, leaving 12 bases between. The CDR3 covers 13 residues. The germline gives CDR1 LGHNA, CDR2 YSLEER. CDR3 protein: CASSLGEEDEQYF. CDR3 bases: TGCGCCAGCAGCCTGGGGGAGGAGGACGAGCAGTACTTC.

The chain uses TRBV28 and TRBJ2-3, with D unresolved. Trimming left V 3 bases short and J 0 bases short, with 16 bases between. This CDR3 is 17 amino acids long. Germline values: CDR1 MDHEN, CDR2 SYDVKM. The CDR3 DNA is TGTGCCAGCAGTTTGACTGCTCTAAAGGCTAGCACAGATACGCAGTATTTT. Translated, it gives CASSLTALKASTDTQYF. The whole variable domain, filled in from reference TRBV28 and TRBJ2-3, reads DVKVTQSSRYLVKRTGEKVFLECVQDMDHENMFWYRQDPGLGLRLIYFSYDVKMKEKGDIPEGYSVSREKKERFSLILESASTNQTSMYLCASSLTALKASTDTQYFGPGTRLTVL.

This chain uses TRBV5-6 with TRBJ2-2, with 9 positions matching TRBD1. V lost 4 bases to trimming and J lost 6 bases; unmatched junction nucleotides: 10. Germline V CDR1 and CDR2: SGHDT, YYEEEE. The CDR3 has 16 residues. CDR3 nucleotides: TGTGCCAGCAGCACCACCGGGACAGGGCAGCCCGGGGAGCTGTTTTTT. Translating gives CASSTTGTGQPGELFF.

The table lists this clonotype with a count of one. The chain carries TRBV19 and TRBJ2-5, with D maybe TRBD2 (5 bases). Germline V gene data show CDR1 as LNHDA and CDR2 as SQIVND (reference sequence). V lost 7 bases and J lost 5, with 17 bases in between. The CDR3 length is 14 residues. The CDR3 here is CASTSGEVAETQYF. CDR3 bases: TGTGCCAGTACCTCCGGGGAAGTAGCCGAGACCCAGTACTTC. Based on the CDR3 plus reference TRBV19 and TRBJ2-5, the full variable domain is DGGITQSPKYLFRKEGQNVTLSCEQNLNHDAMYWYRQDPGQGLRLIYYSQIVNDFQKGDIAEGYSVSREKKESFPLTVTSAQKNPTAFYLCASTSGEVAETQYFGPGTRLLVL.

A word on this clonotype: One junction end disagrees with the germline gene, perhaps due to a read error. The chain is built from TRBV3-1 and TRBJ1-1; no firm D call. Germline CDR1 and CDR2: LGHDT and YNNKEL (reference sequence). The CDR3 spans 13 residues. CDR3: CASSIVTNTEVFF. The CDR3 bases are TGTGCCAGCAGCATAGTAACTAACACTGAAGTTTTCTTT.

The chain carries TRBV5-1 and TRBJ2-7, with no clear D. Germline CDR1 is SGHRS and CDR2 is YFSETQ. There are 11 residues in the CDR3. Trimming took 7 bases from V and 0 from J, leaving 5 bases between them. The CDR3 DNA reads as TGCGCCAGCGGGAACTCCTACGAGCAGTACTTC. Translated, it gives CASGNSYEQYF.

The CDR3, as DNA: TGTGCCAGCACCCTCGAAAGGGCTAGCACAGATACGCAGTATTTT. Amino acid sequence: CASTLERASTDTQYF. This rearrangement joins TRBV4-2 to TRBJ2-3, with no clear D. The V end lost 7 bases, the J end lost 0 bases, and 14 bases lay between the germline ends. CDR3 length: 15 amino acids. The germline V gene has CDR1 LGHNA and CDR2 YNFKEQ.

This clonotype appeared a single time. This sequence joins TRBV6-2 or TRBV6-3 and TRBJ2-1; maybe TRBD1 (6 bases). The ends were cut back, 2 bases at V and 9 bases at J, with 11 bases in the middle. Per germline, CDR1 MNHEY and CDR2 SVGEGT. The CDR3 is 13 amino acids. CDR3 region: CASSYGRGLEQFF. CDR3 nucleotides: TGTGCCAGCAGTTACGGCAGGGGTCTTGAGCAGTTCTTC.

Only a few counts were recorded for this clonotype. This sequence joins TRBV15 and TRBJ2-7, with 8 bases identical to TRBD1. The CDR3 has 13 amino acids. Unmatched junction bases numbered 1, after V lost 0 bases and J lost 6 bases. The V gene's germline CDR1 is LNHNV and CDR2 YYDKDF (reference sequence). The CDR3 bases are TGTGCCACCAGCAGAGAGGGGACAGGCGAGCAGTACTTC. Its protein product is CATSREGTGEQYF.

This sequence joins TRBV5-1 and TRBJ2-1; 9 bases align to TRBD1. CDR3 length equals 15 residues. Germline V gene sequence: CDR1 SGHRS, CDR2 YFSETQ. With 4 bases clipped from V and 4 bases from J, the junction kept 6 bases outside the gene matches. CDR3 bases: TGCGCCAGCAGCCACCGGGACAGGGAATACAATGAGCAGTTCTTC. It encodes CASSHRDREYNEQFF.

The chain combines TRBV19 with TRBJ2-5; D unclear. The CDR3 runs to 14 residues. Trimming took off 8 bases at V and 0 bases at J, with 13 bases between the two ends. In germline, CDR1 is LNHDA, CDR2 SQIVND (reference sequence). The CDR3 sequence: CASERRRNQETQYF. The CDR3 DNA sequence: TGTGCCAGTGAGAGGCGCCGGAACCAAGAGACCCAGTACTTC.

The chain links TRBV7-9 to TRBJ2-7, with 7 positions matching TRBD1. Germline lookup yields CDR1 SEHNR and CDR2 FQNEAQ (reference sequence). The V gene end was trimmed by 5 bases and the J gene end by 4 bases; junction bases not matched to a gene: 5. This CDR3 is built from 13 residues. The chain's CDR3 is CASSQDRTYEQYF. CDR3 in DNA: TGTGCCAGCAGCCAGGACAGGACATACGAGCAGTACTTC.

The rearrangement uses TRBV6-6 and TRBJ2-2, with D perhaps being TRBD1 or TRBD2 (6 bases each). CDR1 is MNHNY and CDR2 is SVGAGI in the germline V gene (reference sequence). This CDR3 contains 14 residues. The germline V and J ends were trimmed by 2 bases and 6 bases, with 10 bases remaining between them. CDR3 coding DNA: TGTGCCAGCAGTTACGGGGGGCTGGCCGGGGAGCTGTTTTTT. Encoded protein: CASSYGGLAGELFF.

The chain links TRBV3-1 to TRBJ2-7, with D possibly matching TRBD2 (5 bases). This CDR3 has 15 amino acids. Germline CDR1 LGHDT, CDR2 YNNKEL (reference sequence). V was clipped by 5 bases and J by 5 bases, with 19 bases between them. CDR3 sequence (DNA): TGTGCCAGCAGCACCCCGGACCTACCCGGGAACGAGCAGTACTTC. As protein: CASSTPDLPGNEQYF.

V usage is TRBV27 and J usage is TRBJ2-7; perhaps D is TRBD1 or TRBD2 (5 bases each). Germline V gives CDR1 MNHEY, CDR2 SMNVEV (reference sequence). The V gene lost 5 bases and the J gene lost 0 bases, with 11 bases spanning the gap. CDR3 length: 14 amino acids. CDR3 protein: CASSDRDRSYEQYF. The DNA of the CDR3 is TGTGCCAGCAGTGACCGGGACCGCTCCTACGAGCAGTACTTC.

The chain recombines TRBV7-2 with TRBJ2-7; TRBD1 aligns across 8 bases. This CDR3 spans 14 amino acids. Germline V gene data show CDR1 as SGHTA and CDR2 as FQGNSA. With 2 bases clipped from V and 3 bases from J, the junction kept 3 bases outside the gene matches. CDR3 protein: CASSLTGGSYEQYF. DNA for the CDR3: TGTGCCAGCAGCTTAACAGGGGGGAGCTACGAGCAGTACTTC.

The V gene is TRBV12-3 or TRBV12-4, the J gene TRBJ1-5, with D tentatively TRBD1 (6 bases). Trimming left V 7 bases short and J 7 bases short, with 26 bases between. The CDR3 has 17 residues. The CDR3 nucleotides are TGTGCCAGCACCTTTTGGGGGTATGGGGGGCACTCACAGCCCCAGCATTTT. Protein product: CASTFWGYGGHSQPQHF.

The genes are TRBV3-1 and TRBJ2-7; a weak D match, TRBD2 (6 bases). Germline CDR1 reads LGHDT; CDR2 reads YNNKEL (reference sequence). With 1 base removed from V and 2 bases from J, the gap between germline ends came to 9 bases. The CDR3 covers 14 residues. The CDR3 DNA reads as TGTGCCAGCAGCCAAGGGACGGGAGCCTACGAGCAGTACTTC. As protein: CASSQGTGAYEQYF.

The chain links TRBV7-9 to TRBJ1-4; 12 bases agree with TRBD1. Trimming removed 3 bases from V and 5 bases from J; junction bases left unmatched: 4. CDR3 length: 16 residues. Per the germline V gene, CDR1 is SEHNR and CDR2 is FQNEAQ (reference sequence). The chain's CDR3 is CASSFAGTGGNEKLFF. As DNA, the CDR3 is TGTGCCAGCAGCTTTGCGGGGACAGGGGGCAATGAAAAACTGTTTTTT.

The V and J genes are TRBV25-1 and TRBJ2-3; TRBD1 is a possible D gene (5 bases). V was clipped by 3 bases and J by 5 bases, with 9 bases between them. This CDR3 is built from 13 residues. The germline gives CDR1 MGHDK, CDR2 SYGVNS. Written as DNA, the CDR3 is TGTGCCAGCAGTGACTCAGGGCAAGATACGCAGTATTTT. Encoded protein: CASSDSGQDTQYF.

This chain links TRBV12-3 or TRBV12-4 with TRBJ1-5; TRBD1 aligns across 8 bases. The CDR3 sequence is 14 residues long. J gave up 11 bases and V 6 bases, and 12 bases lay outside the gene matches. The CDR3 here is CASSLGQGSWAQHF. The CDR3 bases are TGTGCCAGCAGCCTAGGACAGGGAAGTTGGGCCCAGCATTTT.

The rearrangement links TRBV12-3 or TRBV12-4 to TRBJ2-5, with D possibly matching TRBD2 (5 bases). This CDR3 spans 13 amino acids. V was pared by 1 base and J by 4 bases, with 7 bases between. The CDR3 DNA reads as TGTGCCAGCAGTTTAGTAGGAGGAGAGACCCAGTACTTC. It codes for CASSLVGGETQYF.

This chain uses TRBV4-2 with TRBJ2-7; D is tentatively TRBD1 or TRBD2 (5 bases each). Germline loops: CDR1 LGHNA, CDR2 YNFKEQ. Trimming shortened V by 0 bases and J by 4 bases, and 10 bases separated the two germline ends. CDR3 size: 14 residues. The CDR3 nucleotides are TGTGCCAGCAGCCAAGAAACGTGGGGGTACGAGCAGTACTTC. Translation gives CASSQETWGYEQYF.

The gene calls are TRBV4-2 and TRBJ2-1; D is possibly TRBD2 (5 bases). The CDR3 is made up of 18 amino acids. Deletions cut 4 bases from V and 6 bases from J, with 25 bases between. Germline CDR1 reads LGHNA; CDR2 reads YNFKEQ. As DNA, the CDR3 is TGTGCCAGCAGCCCCACGGTGGCGGCCGGGGTGGGAAGCAATGAGCAGTTCTTC. It encodes CASSPTVAAGVGSNEQFF.

The chain uses TRBV19 and TRBJ2-7, with D possibly matching TRBD1 (6 bases). Germline V gene sequence: CDR1 LNHDA, CDR2 SQIVND (reference sequence). V was cut by 5 bases and J by 0 bases, with 20 bases left in between. The CDR3 length is 17 residues. CDR3 sequence (DNA): TGTGCCAGTAGTGTAACGACTGGGACATACCGCTCCTACGAGCAGTACTTC. It yields the protein CASSVTTGTYRSYEQYF.